The 11 T cell receptor beta chains presented below share a single source sample, sequenced in a study of CD8 T cells in Susac syndrome. Random hexamers primed reverse transcription of about 0.5 to 1 ug RNA. TCRdb reprocessed the immunoSEQ multiplex PCR reads with MiXCR, giving one entry per CDR3 protein. The table lists 95,000 to 150,000 distinct CDR3 sequences, 94% of them singletons. Sequenced: CD4+ T cells from PBMCs. The receptors shown here come from a human donor in good health.

This rearrangement joins TRBV6-6 to TRBJ1-3; D might be TRBD1 (5 bases). Per the germline V gene, CDR1 is MNHNY and CDR2 is SVGAGI (reference sequence). V was cut by 6 bases and J by 4 bases, with 16 bases left in between. The CDR3 consists of 15 residues. Here the CDR3 DNA reads TGTGCCAGCAGCCCTTCCAGGGCGGGGGGAAACACCATATATTTT. This translates into CASSPSRAGGNTIYF.

J is TRBJ2-3 and V is TRBV15, with TRBD1 matching over 8 bases. Germline CDR1 is LNHNV and CDR2 is YYDKDF (reference sequence). The CDR3 length is 14 residues. V shed 8 bases, J shed 1 base, and the junction held 5 bases outside the gene matches. The CDR3 coding sequence is TGTGCCACCCTGGACAGGGACGGCACAGATACGCAGTATTTT. Protein product: CATLDRDGTDTQYF.

The chain uses TRBV18 and TRBJ2-3, with a tentative D call TRBD2 (6 bases). V dropped 3 bases and J dropped 0 bases, with 10 bases sitting between them. This CDR3 region has 15 residues. Germline-derived CDR1 and CDR2 are KGHSH and LQKENI. The CDR3 is CASSPRGSSTDTQYF. The CDR3 DNA reads TGTGCCAGCTCACCGCGGGGATCTAGCACAGATACGCAGTATTTT.

This chain joins TRBV24-1 and TRBJ2-4, with TRBD1 matching 9 bases. Germline V gene sequence: CDR1 KGHDR, CDR2 SFDVKD. V lost 7 bases to trimming and J lost 6 bases; unmatched junction nucleotides: 9. The CDR3 covers 15 residues. CDR3 loop: CATSPPRTGVNIQYF. CDR3 DNA: TGTGCCACCAGCCCTCCTAGGACAGGGGTAAACATTCAGTACTTC.

V is TRBV7-8 and J is TRBJ2-4, with D hard to call. The CDR3 is 12 amino acids. Germline CDR1 SGHVS, CDR2 FQNEAQ. Between the trimmed V and J ends, which lost 5 bases and 6 bases, there was a span of 8 bases. The CDR3 protein is CASSQSLNIQYF. The CDR3 DNA reads TGTGCCAGCAGCCAGTCCCTAAACATTCAGTACTTC.

The gene calls are TRBV19 and TRBJ1-3; no clear D gene. CDR1 and CDR2 (germline): LNHDA, SQIVND (reference sequence). The CDR3 has 15 amino acids. Trimming took off 5 bases at V and 0 bases at J, with 11 bases between the two ends. This chain's CDR3 is CASSPRRHSGNTIYF. CDR3 bases: TGTGCCAGTAGTCCTAGACGGCACTCTGGAAACACCATATATTTT.

CDR3 amino acids: CASSLGVAIPGGGEQYF. The CDR3 nucleotides are TGTGCCAGCAGCCTTGGGGTAGCGATTCCGGGAGGGGGCGAGCAGTACTTC. The J gene is TRBJ2-1, the V gene TRBV7-9, with 8 bases fitting TRBD2. The J call is uncertain, as TRBJ2-7 better fits the DNA end. This CDR3 is 17 amino acids long. Germline lookup yields CDR1 SEHNR and CDR2 FQNEAQ (reference sequence).

This clonotype was detected once. The chain is built from TRBV2 and TRBJ1-5; D is unclear. The CDR3 contains 12 residues. In germline, CDR1 is SNHLY, CDR2 FYNNEI. V lost 0 bases to trimming and J lost 8 bases, with 5 bases between them. CDR3 sequence: CASSEAGKPQHF. The CDR3, as DNA: TGTGCCAGCAGTGAAGCCGGGAAGCCCCAGCATTTT.

This chain connects TRBV2 to TRBJ2-2, with 10 bases aligning to TRBD1. V dropped 5 bases and J dropped 6; count of bases not matched to a gene: 9. The CDR3 length is 16 residues. From germline, CDR1 is SNHLY and CDR2 FYNNEI. In DNA form, the CDR3 reads TGTGCCAGCAGTACCCCGGGACAGGGGAGGGCCGGGGAGCTGTTTTTT. Amino acids: CASSTPGQGRAGELFF.

This CDR3 is CSAELPTGLAGGFNVEQYF. The CDR3 nucleotides are TGCAGTGCCGAGCTCCCTACGGGACTAGCGGGAGGGTTTAACGTCGAGCAGTACTTC. The chain employs TRBV20-1 and TRBJ2-7, with TRBD2 matching 16 bases. The J segment lost 6 bases and the V segment lost 6 bases, leaving 20 bases of the junction unmatched. The germline V gene has CDR1 DFQATT and CDR2 SNEGSKA (reference sequence). CDR3 length: 19 residues.

The chain couples TRBV2 to TRBJ2-2; 8 positions agree with TRBD1. The CDR3 covers 15 residues. V gave up 6 bases and J gave up 4 bases; unmatched junction bases: 7. Germline loops: CDR1 SNHLY, CDR2 FYNNEI. DNA of the CDR3: TGTGCCAGCAGCGGACAGGGATCGACCACCGGGGAGCTGTTTTTT. The encoded protein is CASSGQGSTTGELFF.